This TCR beta chain is from a study of shared clonotypes between healthy human individuals. Trimming left V 1 base short and J 1 base short, with 13 bases between. Germline-derived CDR1 and CDR2 are SGHTA and FQGNSA. The length of the CDR3 is 16 residues. TCRdb's copy holds only in-frame clones and misses some; the assay was immunoSEQ multiplex PCR. The sample shows roughly 2.5 million clones, 85% to 95% of them seen only once. A note on this clone: Its antigen is not identified.

Whole-study results and caveats: Expectations were that clonotype sharing among donors would be affected by sequencing depth.

Sequenced material: naive CD4+ T cells sorted from blood. The subset was: CD45RA+ positively selected. The chain employs TRBV7-2 and TRBJ2-5, with a possible D match to TRBD2 (7 bases). This clonotype was sampled from a man aged 18 to 30 in good health. The CDR3, as DNA: TGTGCCAGCAGCTTAGTAGGGGGGGCCTTCCAAGAGACCCAGTACTTC. This translates into CASSLVGGAFQETQYF.